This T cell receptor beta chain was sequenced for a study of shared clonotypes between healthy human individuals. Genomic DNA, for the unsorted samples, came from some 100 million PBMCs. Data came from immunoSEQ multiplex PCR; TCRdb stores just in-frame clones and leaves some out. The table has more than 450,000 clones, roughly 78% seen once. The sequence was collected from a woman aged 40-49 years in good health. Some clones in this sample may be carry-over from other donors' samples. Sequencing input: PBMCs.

The CDR3 nucleotides read TGCGCCAGCAGCTTGGGACAGGGGGTAGACTATGGCTACACCTTC. Protein sequence: CASSLGQGVDYGYTF. This chain links TRBV5-1 with TRBJ1-2; 9 bases agree with TRBD1. This CDR3 is built from 15 residues. Germline trimming cut 0 bases from V and 3 bases from J; bases unmatched to any gene: 3. Germline V gene lookup returns CDR1 SGHRS and CDR2 YFSETQ.